Here is one T cell receptor beta chain with its context. Patients who had autoimmune disease history or got systemic immunosuppression were left out. Only in-frame clones appear in the TCRdb table, and some are missing; sequencing was by immunoSEQ multiplex PCR. Counted here are some 80,000 clones, more than 70% occurring once; the ten biggest clones make up around 2.3%. The data were obtained in a study of OX40 agonist ivuxolimab in advanced cancers. This CDR3 comprises 17 residues. Germline V CDR1 and CDR2: SEHNR, FQNEAQ (reference sequence). The J segment lost 5 bases and the V segment lost 5 bases, leaving 15 bases of the junction unmatched.

The sequenced sample was CD4+ or CD8+ T cells sorted from blood, obtained in a trial of the OX40 agonist ivuxolimab. The TCR was taken from an adult with an advanced solid tumor such as melanoma, head and neck, liver or kidney cancer. The V call is TRBV7-9, the J call TRBJ2-3, with 8 bases matching TRBD2. The CDR3 DNA follows: TGTGCCAGCAGCCAGAGGGGCGGGGGGCCCCTAGGAGATACGCAGTATTTT. Its protein is CASSQRGGGPLGDTQYF.